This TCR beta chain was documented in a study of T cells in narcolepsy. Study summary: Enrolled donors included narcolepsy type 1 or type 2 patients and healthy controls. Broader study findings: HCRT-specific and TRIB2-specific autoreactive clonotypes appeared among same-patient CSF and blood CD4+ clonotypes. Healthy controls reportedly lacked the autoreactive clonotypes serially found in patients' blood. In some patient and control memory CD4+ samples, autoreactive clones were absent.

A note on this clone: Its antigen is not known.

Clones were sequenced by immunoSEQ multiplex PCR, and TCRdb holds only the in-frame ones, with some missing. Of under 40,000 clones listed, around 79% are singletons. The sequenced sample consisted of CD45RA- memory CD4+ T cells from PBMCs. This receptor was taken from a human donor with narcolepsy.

CDR3 in amino acids: CASRPQIYSNQPQHF. The CDR3 bases are TGTGCCAGCAGGCCACAAATCTATAGCAATCAGCCCCAGCATTTT. The rearrangement uses TRBV6-5 and TRBJ1-5, with D hard to call. CDR1 and CDR2 (germline): MNHEY, SVGAGI. V was trimmed by 6 bases and J by 0 bases, leaving 12 bases between them. The CDR3 contains 15 residues.